This entry is about one TCR beta chain. In the original processing: Reference gene primer amplification yielded estimated nucleated cell counts. Sequenced by immunoSEQ multiplex PCR; TCRdb stores in-frame clones only, minus some. V, J and clone size are those of that table, while D and trimming were read from the DNA. This sample has 130,000 to 150,000 clones, with 70% to 85% found just once. This sample was taken from a study of blood T cell repertoires in COVID-19. At the level of the study: Whether acute or convalescent, the COVID-19 samples came from the United States, Italy and Spain. Sources were T cells, B-cell-depleted T cells, or PBMCs; the material itself was cDNA or gDNA.

The length of the CDR3 is 16 residues. V shed 5 bases and J 8 bases; nucleotides not matched to a gene: 9. Germline V gives CDR1 LGHDT, CDR2 YNNKEL (reference sequence). The specimen was peripheral blood. The rearrangement links TRBV3-1 (or the pseudogene TRBV3-2) to TRBJ2-1; TRBD2 matches 13 bases. This TCR derives from a woman older than 75 in a cohort sampled during active or convalescent COVID-19. The chain's CDR3 is CASSEELAGGRDEQFF. As DNA, the CDR3 is TGTGCCAGCAGCGAGGAACTAGCGGGGGGGCGGGATGAGCAGTTCTTC.